Listed below are T cell receptor beta chains from one sample, sequenced in a study of STAT5B mutations in CD4+ large granular lymphocyte leukemia. Only in-frame clones appear in the TCRdb table, and some are missing; sequencing was by immunoSEQ multiplex PCR. The data hold about 31,000 clones, with approximately 69% observed a single time. The sequencing sample was made of CD4+ T cells from blood buffy coats. These receptors were obtained from a human donor in good health. Both conserved end residues are part of each CDR3. D genes are given only for firm matches. The size field is filled for only some rows; it gives once, few, many or a size class.

TRBD2	-	TRBV27	TRBJ2-1	TGTGCCAGCGGACCTAGCGGGAGAATCTACAATGAGCAGTTCTTC	CASGPSGRIYNEQFF
-	-	TRBV28	TRBJ1-6	TGTGCCAGCAGTTTATTTGCCAATTCACCCCTCCACTTT	CASSLFANSPLHF
TRBD1	-	TRBV6-5	TRBJ1-3	TGTGCCAGCAGGGGACAGGTCTCTGGAAACACCATATATTTT	CASRGQVSGNTIYF
-	-	TRBV10-3	TRBJ2-7	TGTGCCATCAGTGAGACCTACGAGCAGTACTTC	CAISETYEQYF
-	few	TRBV10-1	TRBJ1-5	TGCGCCAGCAGTGAGTCGCGTCATTGGCCCCAGCATTTT	CASSESRHWPQHF
-	few	TRBV11-3	TRBJ1-1	TGTGCCAGCAGCTTGAGCGTTGCGTCTGAAGCTTTCTTT	CASSLSVASEAFF
-	-	TRBV28	TRBJ2-7	TGTGCCAGCAGACTGACGAGGGAGAGTACCTACGAGCAGTACTTC	CASRLTRESTYEQYF
-	-	TRBV10-3	TRBJ1-2	TGTGCCATCAGTGAGTCGACGGAACACTATGGCTACACCTTC	CAISESTEHYGYTF
-	-	TRBV27	TRBJ1-3	TGTGCCAGCAGTGCGGGGACACCAGGAAACACCATATATTTT	CASSAGTPGNTIYF
-	-	TRBV29-1	TRBJ1-1	TGCAGCGTTGATCGGAGGATGAACACTGAAGCTTTCTTT	CSVDRRMNTEAFF